Detailed here is one T cell receptor (beta chain). Which antigen it targets is not known. No per-base quality is available; no much larger clone lies one base away. The CDR1 and CDR2 encoded by the germline V gene (reference sequence) are SGHNT and YYREEE. The CDR3 covers 14 residues, taking in both the cysteine and the phenylalanine. Kept here is only the CDR3 DNA, which spans 42 bases and is read in frame from base 1. Trimming at the junction amounts to 0 bases on V and 5 bases on J, and the germline ends lie 12 bases apart. The method behind the library was the immunoSEQ multiplex PCR assay. This is the immuneACCESS table as TCRdb keeps it, with only in-frame sequences that have V and J called. A part of the clones is gone; compared with another copy, unresolved V genes explain less than half, and the rest is unexplained. The sample records about 38,000 clones, roughly 90% of which are singletons. The top ten clones comprise about 0.6% of the sample.

This entry belongs to a study of T cell changes during pregnancy in multiple sclerosis (dated by TCRdb to about 2019). At the level of the whole study: The study looked at changes in the T cell repertoire across pregnancy in women with multiple sclerosis.

The sequence derives from a female donor with multiple sclerosis, enrolled in a pregnancy study. This chain is built from TRBV5-4 and TRBJ2-7; D gene: possibly TRBD1, on 6 matching bases. This specimen consisted of CD4+ T cells from peripheral blood mononuclear cells, obtained before pregnancy. The DNA sequence is TGTGCCAGCAGCTTGGATGTGGGACACCACGAGCAGTACTTC. Its translation is CASSLDVGHHEQYF.